The entry below describes one T cell receptor (beta chain). What it binds is not known. This was the immunoSEQ v3.0 assay at survey level. For every sample, sequencing targeted about 40,000-50,000 T-cell genomes. Data came from immunoSEQ multiplex PCR; TCRdb stores just in-frame clones and leaves some out. The sample consists of roughly 28,000 clones, 86% of them appearing once. These data belong to a study of long-term antiretroviral therapy in people with HIV. Germline CDR1 is SQVTM and CDR2 is ANQGSEA. The CDR3 spans 15 residues. Trimming took 4 bases from V and 7 from J; bases not matched to a gene: 14. Study-level findings and limits: Compared with controls, HIV repertoires showed narrower CDR3 length ranges. Transplant donor controls retained higher diversity, though diversity increased after ART.

This clonotype was obtained from a man aged 35 to 55 with HIV. The rearrangement uses TRBV29-1 and TRBJ2-3; 7 bases are a match to TRBD1. The sample in question was unsorted PBMCs, obtained roughly 2.7 years after starting antiretroviral therapy. CDR3 region: CSVADRAEGHHTQYF. In DNA form, the CDR3 reads TGCAGCGTTGCAGACAGGGCGGAAGGTCACCATACGCAGTATTTT.